The 22 T cell receptor beta chains below all came from one sample that was sequenced in a study of human T cells and chemical hapten exposure. Time point noted: patch test 1, 2 weeks after DPC sensitization. The treatment: therapeutic diphenylcyclopropenone sensitization with weekly scalp DPC. TCRdb re-derived calls from the RACE reads in MiXCR, one entry per CDR3 protein. Here the sample spans 65,000 to 85,000 distinct CDR3 sequences, 10% to 15% being singletons. The sequences come from whole blood, collected in connection with sensitization to the hapten diphenylcyclopropenone (DPC). Every receptor here comes from a woman aged 55-69 years with alopecia areata. Some clones in this sample may be carry-over from other donors' samples.

This sequence joins TRBV7-9 and TRBJ1-1, with TRBD1 matching 7 bases. J was trimmed by 7 bases and V by 6 bases; bases with no gene match: 11. CDR3 length equals 14 residues. From germline, CDR1 is SEHNR and CDR2 FQNEAQ (reference sequence). The CDR3 here is CASSLQGGQSEAFF. CDR3 DNA sequence: TGTGCCAGCAGTCTCCAGGGGGGTCAGAGTGAAGCTTTCTTT.

This clonotype was recorded many times. This chain joins TRBV6-6 and TRBJ2-1; 10 positions agree with TRBD1. This CDR3 is 14 amino acids long. V lost 7 bases, J lost 7 bases, and 7 bases stayed unmatched. CDR1 MNHNY and CDR2 SVGAGI come from the germline V gene (reference sequence). The CDR3 loop reads CASTMGQGKNEQFF. CDR3 coding DNA: TGTGCCAGCACTATGGGACAGGGGAAGAATGAGCAGTTCTTC.

This clonotype was picked up a small number of times. The chain recombines TRBV12-3 or TRBV12-4 with TRBJ1-2, with a possible D match to TRBD1 (5 bases). The V end lost 1 base, the J end lost 2 bases, and 11 bases lay between the germline ends. The CDR3 spans 15 residues. The CDR3 sequence is CASSLDRGGNYGYTF. The CDR3 coding sequence is TGTGCCAGCAGTTTAGATCGGGGCGGCAACTATGGCTACACCTTC.

The genes are TRBV10-2 and TRBJ2-5; D uncertain. The ends were cut back, 4 bases at V and 6 bases at J, with 9 bases in the middle. The germline gives CDR1 WSHSY, CDR2 SAAADI. The CDR3 is 12 residues long. The CDR3 DNA sequence: TGCGCCAGCAGTGGAGCTCGGAAGACCCAGTACTTC. It is translated as CASSGARKTQYF.

The chain combines TRBV20-1 with TRBJ1-3; D gene uncertain. CDR1 DFQATT and CDR2 SNEGSKA come from the germline V gene (reference sequence). V was clipped by 1 base and J by 2 bases, with 9 bases between them. The CDR3 spans 14 residues. The CDR3 loop is CSARGPTAGNTIYF. The DNA for the CDR3 is TGCAGTGCTAGAGGCCCCACGGCTGGAAACACCATATATTTT.

This clonotype was counted many times. The chain is built from TRBV5-1 and TRBJ1-2, with D possibly matching TRBD1 (6 bases). The CDR3 length is 14 residues. Germline CDR1 is SGHRS and CDR2 is YFSETQ. V dropped 0 bases and J dropped 2 bases, with 8 bases sitting between them. The CDR3 DNA reads TGCGCCAGCAGCTTGGGGCAGGGGAACTATGGCTACACCTTC. This encodes CASSLGQGNYGYTF.

This clonotype was found a few times. V is TRBV18 and J is TRBJ2-7; no clear D gene. Germline CDR1 reads KGHSH; CDR2 reads LQKENI. The CDR3 loop spans 14 amino acids. V was pared by 0 bases and J by 0 bases, with 6 bases between. CDR3 bases: TGTGCCAGCTCACCACCTGATTCCTCCTACGAGCAGTACTTC. It encodes CASSPPDSSYEQYF.

The J gene is TRBJ2-7, the V gene TRBV27; D not certain. The length of the CDR3 is 14 residues. Germline loops: CDR1 MNHEY, CDR2 SMNVEV (reference sequence). The ends were cut back, 0 bases at V and 2 bases at J, with 8 bases in the middle. CDR3 nucleotides: TGTGCCAGCAGTTTATCGATCACTACCTACGAGCAGTACTTC. This translates into CASSLSITTYEQYF.

This clonotype occurred many times. This rearrangement joins TRBV6-2 or TRBV6-3 to TRBJ2-2; D gene ambiguous. Trimming left V 8 bases short and J 6 bases short, with 22 bases between. CDR3 size: 16 residues. In germline, CDR1 is MNHEY, CDR2 SVGEGT. The CDR3 sequence: CASSGGFLDHAGELFF. The CDR3 DNA reads TGTGCCAGCTCCGGCGGATTCCTAGATCACGCCGGGGAGCTGTTTTTT.

The chain carries TRBV12-3 or TRBV12-4 and TRBJ2-5; 7 bases are a match to TRBD2. The trim removed 5 bases at V and 1 base at J, leaving 7 bases unmatched. CDR3 size: 15 residues. The CDR3 DNA reads TGTGCCAGCAGTGGCCTGGGAGGGAGCCAAGAGACCCAGTACTTC. It yields the protein CASSGLGGSQETQYF.

Note on this clonotype: A much larger clone lies a single base off, so this may be a read error. This chain joins TRBV29-1 and TRBJ1-1; no clear D. This CDR3 has 10 amino acids. Per the germline V gene, CDR1 is SQVTM and CDR2 is ANQGSEA. CDR3 residues: CGVRHTEAFF. The CDR3 DNA reads TGCGGCGTTAGGCACACTGAAGCTTTCTTT.

V gene TRBV2 combines with J gene TRBJ2-7; D gene unclear. Germline CDR1 SNHLY, CDR2 FYNNEI. The CDR3 is 13 amino acids. Trimming left V 3 bases short and J 4 bases short, with 10 bases between. CDR3 bases: TGTGCCAGCAGTGATTCCGCTGAATACGAGCAGTACTTC. Translated: CASSDSAEYEQYF. The full variable domain, with the rest looked up from reference TRBV2 and TRBJ2-7, is EPEVTQTPSHQVTQMGQEVILRCVPISNHLYFYWYRQILGQKVEFLVSFYNNEISEKSEIFDDQFSVERPDGSNFTLKIRSTKLEDSAMYFCASSDSAEYEQYFGPGTRLTVT.

This clonotype was counted only a few times. The chain employs TRBV6-6 and TRBJ1-5; TRBD1 is a possible D gene (5 bases). CDR3 length equals 15 residues. Trimming left V 7 bases short and J 0 bases short, with 13 bases between. Germline V gene lookup returns CDR1 MNHNY and CDR2 SVGAGI (reference sequence). The CDR3 protein is CASTGSTDSNQPQHF. The CDR3 DNA reads TGTGCCAGCACAGGGTCGACGGATAGCAATCAGCCCCAGCATTTT.

This clonotype was seen more than once but under ten times. The J gene is TRBJ1-1, the V gene TRBV6-5, with 8 bases that match TRBD1. Germline V gives CDR1 MNHEY, CDR2 SVGAGI. This CDR3 is 14 amino acids long. After removal of 0 bases from V and 7 bases from J, the junction contained 4 bases not matched to a gene. The CDR3 here is CASSYSGQGLEAFF. In nucleotides, the CDR3 is TGTGCCAGCAGTTACTCAGGACAGGGTCTTGAAGCTTTCTTT.

The V and J genes are TRBV7-9 and TRBJ2-1; a weak D match, TRBD2 (7 bases). The CDR3 is 16 residues long. V was cut by 2 bases and J by 7 bases, with 18 bases left in between. Per germline, CDR1 SEHNR and CDR2 FQNEAQ (reference sequence). CDR3 residues: CASSLSGGASGNEQFF. In DNA, the CDR3 is TGTGCCAGCAGCTTATCTGGGGGGGCCTCTGGGAATGAGCAGTTCTTC.

This clonotype turned up a few times. The rearrangement links TRBV11-3 to TRBJ2-1, with TRBD1 as a possible D gene (6 bases). V shed 4 bases and J shed 7 bases, with 17 bases lying between them. This CDR3 spans 15 amino acids. Germline V gene sequence: CDR1 SGHNT, CDR2 YENEEA. CDR3 DNA: TGTGCCAGCAGCTGGAGACAGGCCCTCTGGAATGAGCAGTTCTTC. Amino acids: CASSWRQALWNEQFF.

The sample holds many counts of this clonotype. The chain has TRBV2 and TRBJ2-3; 9 nucleotides line up with TRBD2. CDR1 SNHLY and CDR2 FYNNEI come from the germline V gene. The CDR3 consists of 14 residues. J lost 7 bases, V lost 3 bases, and 5 bases had no gene match. CDR3 in DNA: TGTGCCAGCAGTGATGTAGCGGGGGTGAATACGCAGTATTTT. Translated, it gives CASSDVAGVNTQYF.

There are many counts of this clonotype. J is TRBJ2-3 and V is TRBV20-1, with 7 bases lining up with TRBD2. The CDR3 consists of 14 residues. The J segment lost 2 bases and the V segment lost 5 bases, leaving 7 bases of the junction unmatched. Germline V CDR1 and CDR2: DFQATT, SNEGSKA (reference sequence). The CDR3 DNA sequence: TGCAGTGCTCCAAGCGGGGATCACACAGATACGCAGTATTTT. Its protein product is CSAPSGDHTDTQYF.

In this sample, this clonotype turned up many times. The chain links TRBV12-3 or TRBV12-4 to TRBJ2-6; D is possibly TRBD2 (7 bases). The CDR3 extends over 17 amino acids. V was pared by 1 base and J by 2 bases, with 12 bases between. The CDR3 nucleotides are TGTGCCAGCAGTTTAGTGCAGGGGAGGGCTGGGGCCAACGTCCTGACTTTC. It specifies CASSLVQGRAGANVLTF.

This clonotype has a count of ten or more. The rearrangement uses TRBV7-8 and TRBJ2-3, with 12 bases aligning to TRBD1. The CDR3 is 15 amino acids. Germline V gene lookup returns CDR1 SGHVS and CDR2 FQNEAQ. V dropped 5 bases and J dropped 10; count of bases not matched to a gene: 10. The CDR3 spells CASSPSGTGGSAQYF. In nucleotides, the CDR3 is TGTGCCAGCAGCCCCTCCGGGACAGGGGGCTCGGCGCAGTATTTT.

This clonotype was recorded at least ten times. V and J are TRBV2 and TRBJ2-5, with D maybe TRBD2 (5 bases). V was shortened by 9 bases and J by 0 bases, with 8 bases between the two germline ends. Germline V lookup: CDR1 SNHLY, CDR2 FYNNEI. The CDR3 consists of 12 residues. CDR3 amino acids: CASSDYQETQYF. As DNA, the CDR3 is TGTGCCAGTTCGGACTACCAAGAGACCCAGTACTTC. Based on the CDR3 plus reference TRBV2 and TRBJ2-5, the full variable domain is EPEVTQTPSHQVTQMGQEVILRCVPISNHLYFYWYRQILGQKVEFLVSFYNNEISEKSEIFDDQFSVERPDGSNFTLKIRSTKLEDSAMYFCASSDYQETQYFGPGTRLLVL.

This clonotype was seen repeatedly, ten times or more. The chain employs TRBV19 and TRBJ1-5; no definite D call. V was clipped by 3 bases and J by 1 base, with 13 bases between them. This CDR3 has 16 residues. The V gene's germline CDR1 is LNHDA and CDR2 SQIVND (reference sequence). CDR3 DNA: TGTGCCAGTAGTATGGGCCCTCCGGGGAGCAATCAGCCCCAGCATTTT. It yields the protein CASSMGPPGSNQPQHF. Full variable domain (remainder filled in from reference TRBV19 and TRBJ1-5): DGGITQSPKYLFRKEGQNVTLSCEQNLNHDAMYWYRQDPGQGLRLIYYSQIVNDFQKGDIAEGYSVSREKKESFPLTVTSAQKNPTAFYLCASSMGPPGSNQPQHFGDGTRLSIL.